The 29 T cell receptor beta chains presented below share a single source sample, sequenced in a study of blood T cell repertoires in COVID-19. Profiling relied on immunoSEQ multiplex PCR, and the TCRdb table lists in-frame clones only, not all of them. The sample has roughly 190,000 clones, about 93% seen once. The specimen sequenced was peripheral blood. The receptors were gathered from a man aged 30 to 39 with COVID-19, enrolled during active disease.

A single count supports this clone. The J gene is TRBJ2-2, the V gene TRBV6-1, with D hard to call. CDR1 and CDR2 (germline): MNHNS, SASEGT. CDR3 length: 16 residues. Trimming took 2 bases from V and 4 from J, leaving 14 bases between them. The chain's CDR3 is CASSEIGFGSTGELFF. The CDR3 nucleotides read TGTGCCAGCAGTGAAATCGGGTTCGGATCCACCGGGGAGCTGTTTTTT.

CDR3 sequence: CASGGTGGGLQPQHF. In nucleotides, the CDR3 is TGTGCCAGCGGAGGGACAGGGGGCGGGTTGCAGCCCCAGCATTTT. This chain uses TRBV2 with TRBJ1-5; 12 bases are a match to TRBD1. The CDR3 spans 15 residues. The trim removed 8 bases at V and 7 bases at J, leaving 9 bases unmatched. Germline CDR1 is SNHLY and CDR2 is FYNNEI.

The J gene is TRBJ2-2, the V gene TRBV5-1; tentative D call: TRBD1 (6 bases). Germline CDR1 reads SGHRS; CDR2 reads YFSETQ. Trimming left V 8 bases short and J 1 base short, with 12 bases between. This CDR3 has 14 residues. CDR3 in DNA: TGCGCCAGTAGGGACACTTTGAACACCGGGGAGCTGTTTTTT. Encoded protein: CASRDTLNTGELFF.

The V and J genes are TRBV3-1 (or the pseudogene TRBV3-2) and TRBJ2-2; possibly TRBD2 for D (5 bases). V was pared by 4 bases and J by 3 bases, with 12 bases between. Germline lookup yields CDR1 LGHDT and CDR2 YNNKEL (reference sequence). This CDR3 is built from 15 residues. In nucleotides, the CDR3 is TGTGCCAGCAGCCCCCGGGGTCGGGACACCGGGGAGCTGTTTTTT. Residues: CASSPRGRDTGELFF.

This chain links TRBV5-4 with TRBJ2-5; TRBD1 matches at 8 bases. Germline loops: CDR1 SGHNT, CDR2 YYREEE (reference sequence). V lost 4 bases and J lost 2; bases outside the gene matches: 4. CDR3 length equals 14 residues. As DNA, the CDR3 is TGTGCCAGCAGCGTAGGGACAGGACAAGAGACCCAGTACTTC. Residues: CASSVGTGQETQYF.

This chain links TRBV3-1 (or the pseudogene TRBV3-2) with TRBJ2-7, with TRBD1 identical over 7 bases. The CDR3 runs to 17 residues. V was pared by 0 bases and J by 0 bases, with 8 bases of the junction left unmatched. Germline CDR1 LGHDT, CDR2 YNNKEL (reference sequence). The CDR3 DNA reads TGTGCCAGCAGCCAAGATCGACCCGGGACAGCCTCCTACGAGCAGTACTTC. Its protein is CASSQDRPGTASYEQYF.

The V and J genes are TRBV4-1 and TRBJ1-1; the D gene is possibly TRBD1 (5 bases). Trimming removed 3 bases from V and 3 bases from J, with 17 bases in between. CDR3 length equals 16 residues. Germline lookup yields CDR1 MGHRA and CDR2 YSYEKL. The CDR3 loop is CASSHYMGGVDTEAFF. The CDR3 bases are TGCGCCAGCAGCCATTATATGGGGGGAGTTGACACTGAAGCTTTCTTT.

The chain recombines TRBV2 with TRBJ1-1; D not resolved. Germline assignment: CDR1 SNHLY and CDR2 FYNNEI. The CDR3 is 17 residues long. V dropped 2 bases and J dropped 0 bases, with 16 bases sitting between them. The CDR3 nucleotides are TGTGCCAGCAGTGAACCCTTTAAACAGAATATGAACACTGAAGCTTTCTTT. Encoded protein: CASSEPFKQNMNTEAFF.

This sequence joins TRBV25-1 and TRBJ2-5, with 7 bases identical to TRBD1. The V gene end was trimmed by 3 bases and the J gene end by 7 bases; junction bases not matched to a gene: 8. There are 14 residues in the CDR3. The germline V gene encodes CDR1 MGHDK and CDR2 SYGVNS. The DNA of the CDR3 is TGTGCCAGCAGTGAGCTGGGCGCAGGGGGGACCCAGTACTTC. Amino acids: CASSELGAGGTQYF. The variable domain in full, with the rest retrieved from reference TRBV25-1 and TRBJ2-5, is EADIYQTPRYLVIGTGKKITLECSQTMGHDKMYWYQQDPGMELHLIHYSYGVNSTEKGDLSSESTVSRIRTEHFPLTLESARPSHTSQYLCASSELGAGGTQYFGPGTRLLVL.

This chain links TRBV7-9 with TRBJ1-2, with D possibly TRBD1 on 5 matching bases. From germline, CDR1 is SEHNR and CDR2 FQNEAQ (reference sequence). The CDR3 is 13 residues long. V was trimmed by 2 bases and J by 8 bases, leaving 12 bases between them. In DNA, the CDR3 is TGTGCCAGCAGCTTAATTCCAGGGTTAGGCTACACCTTC. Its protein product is CASSLIPGLGYTF. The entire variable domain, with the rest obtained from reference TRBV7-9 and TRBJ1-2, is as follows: DTGVSQNPRHKITKRGQNVTFRCDPISEHNRLYWYRQTLGQGPEFLTYFQNEAQLEKSRLLSDRFSAERPKGSFSTLEIQRTEQGDSAMYLCASSLIPGLGYTFGSGTRLTVV.

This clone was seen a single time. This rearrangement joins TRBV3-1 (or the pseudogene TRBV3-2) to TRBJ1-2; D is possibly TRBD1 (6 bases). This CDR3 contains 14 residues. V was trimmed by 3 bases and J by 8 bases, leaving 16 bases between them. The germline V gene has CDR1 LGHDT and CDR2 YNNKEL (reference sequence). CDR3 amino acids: CASSHSTGFYGYTF. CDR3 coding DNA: TGTGCCAGCAGCCATTCCACAGGGTTCTACGGCTACACCTTC.

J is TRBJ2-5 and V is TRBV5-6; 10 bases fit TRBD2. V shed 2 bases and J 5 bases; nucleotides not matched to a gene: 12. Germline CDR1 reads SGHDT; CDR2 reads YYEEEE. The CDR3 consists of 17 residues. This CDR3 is CASSFGASGGRSETQYF. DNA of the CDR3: TGTGCCAGCAGCTTTGGGGCTAGCGGGGGTAGGTCGGAGACCCAGTACTTC.

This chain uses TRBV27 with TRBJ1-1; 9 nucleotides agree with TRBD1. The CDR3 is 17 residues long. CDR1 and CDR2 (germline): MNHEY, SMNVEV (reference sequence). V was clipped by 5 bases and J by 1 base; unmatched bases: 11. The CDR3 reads CASSPRTGVGRNTEAFF. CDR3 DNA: TGTGCCAGCAGTCCGCGGACAGGGGTTGGTCGGAACACTGAAGCTTTCTTT.

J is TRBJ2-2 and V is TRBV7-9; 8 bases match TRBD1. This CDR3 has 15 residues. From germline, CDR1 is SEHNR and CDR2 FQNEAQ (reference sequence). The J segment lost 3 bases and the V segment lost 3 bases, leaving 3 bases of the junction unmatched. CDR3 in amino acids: CASSFRGPHTGELFF. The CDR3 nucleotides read TGTGCCAGCAGCTTCAGGGGGCCGCACACCGGGGAGCTGTTTTTT.

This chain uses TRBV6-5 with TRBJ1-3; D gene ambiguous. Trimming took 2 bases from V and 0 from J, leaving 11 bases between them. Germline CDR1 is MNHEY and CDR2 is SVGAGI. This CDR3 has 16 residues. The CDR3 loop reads CASSYGVGSSGNTIYF. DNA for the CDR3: TGTGCCAGCAGTTACGGAGTAGGGAGCTCTGGAAACACCATATATTTT.

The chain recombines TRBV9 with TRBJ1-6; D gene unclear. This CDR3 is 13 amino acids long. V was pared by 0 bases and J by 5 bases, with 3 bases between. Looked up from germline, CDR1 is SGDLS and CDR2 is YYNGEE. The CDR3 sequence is CASSVVDNSPLHF. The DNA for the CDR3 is TGTGCCAGCAGCGTAGTCGATAATTCACCCCTCCACTTT.

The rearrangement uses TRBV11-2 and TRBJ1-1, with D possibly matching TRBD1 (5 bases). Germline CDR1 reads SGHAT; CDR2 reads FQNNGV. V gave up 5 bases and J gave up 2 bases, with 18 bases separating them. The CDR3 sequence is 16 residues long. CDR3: CASSPPRQHINTEAFF. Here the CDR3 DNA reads TGTGCCAGCAGCCCCCCTCGACAGCACATCAACACTGAAGCTTTCTTT.

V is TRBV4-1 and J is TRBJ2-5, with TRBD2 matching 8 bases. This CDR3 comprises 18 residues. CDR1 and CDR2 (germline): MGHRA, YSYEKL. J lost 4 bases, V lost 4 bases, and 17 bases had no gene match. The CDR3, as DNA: TGCGCCAGCAGCCCCTTACAACCGGGACTAGGCACGGGAGAGACCCAGTACTTC. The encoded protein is CASSPLQPGLGTGETQYF.

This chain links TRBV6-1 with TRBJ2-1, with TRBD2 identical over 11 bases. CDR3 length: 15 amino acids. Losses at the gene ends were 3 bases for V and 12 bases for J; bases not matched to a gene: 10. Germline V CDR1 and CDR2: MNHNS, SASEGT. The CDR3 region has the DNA TGTGCCAGCAGTGATGTAACAACACTAGCGGGGGTGCAGTTCTTC. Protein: CASSDVTTLAGVQFF.

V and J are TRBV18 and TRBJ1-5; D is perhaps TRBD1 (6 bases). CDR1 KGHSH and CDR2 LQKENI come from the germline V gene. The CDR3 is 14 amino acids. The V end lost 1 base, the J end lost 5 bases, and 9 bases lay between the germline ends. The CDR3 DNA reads TGTGCCAGCTCACCACGACAGGACGATCAGCCCCAGCATTTT. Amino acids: CASSPRQDDQPQHF.

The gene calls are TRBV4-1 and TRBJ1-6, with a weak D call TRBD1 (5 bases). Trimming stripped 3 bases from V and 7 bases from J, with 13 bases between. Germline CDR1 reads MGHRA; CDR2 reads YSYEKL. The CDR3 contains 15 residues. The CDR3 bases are TGCGCCAGCAGCCAGGGGGGGAAGAGGAATTCACCCCTCCACTTT. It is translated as CASSQGGKRNSPLHF.

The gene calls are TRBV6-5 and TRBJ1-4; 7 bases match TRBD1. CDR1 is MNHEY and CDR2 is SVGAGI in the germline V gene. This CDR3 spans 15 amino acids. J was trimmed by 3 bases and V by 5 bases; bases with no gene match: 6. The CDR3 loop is CASSTDRAANEKLFF. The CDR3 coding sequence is TGTGCCAGCAGTACCGACAGGGCGGCTAATGAAAAACTGTTTTTT.

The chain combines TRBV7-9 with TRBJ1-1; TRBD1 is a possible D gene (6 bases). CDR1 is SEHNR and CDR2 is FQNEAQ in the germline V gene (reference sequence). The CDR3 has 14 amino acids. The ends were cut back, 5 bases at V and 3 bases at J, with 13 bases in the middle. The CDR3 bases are TGTGCCAGCAGCCCCAAAGGGGGATACACTGAAGCTTTCTTT. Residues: CASSPKGGYTEAFF.

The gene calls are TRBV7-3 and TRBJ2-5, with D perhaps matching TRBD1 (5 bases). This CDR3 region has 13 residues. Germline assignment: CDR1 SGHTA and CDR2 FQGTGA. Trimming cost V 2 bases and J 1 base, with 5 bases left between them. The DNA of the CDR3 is TGTGCCAGCAGCTTAGGGGCCCAAGAGACCCAGTACTTC. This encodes CASSLGAQETQYF.

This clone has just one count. The DNA of the CDR3 is TGTGCCAGCAGCCCCGTTTCCGGGTACCAAGAGACCCAGTACTTC. Translating it yields CASSPVSGYQETQYF. The chain employs TRBV11-1 and TRBJ2-5; no firm D call. The CDR3 covers 15 residues. CDR1 is SGHAT and CDR2 is FQDESV in the germline V gene (reference sequence). Trimming cost V 5 bases and J 0 bases, with 13 bases left between them.

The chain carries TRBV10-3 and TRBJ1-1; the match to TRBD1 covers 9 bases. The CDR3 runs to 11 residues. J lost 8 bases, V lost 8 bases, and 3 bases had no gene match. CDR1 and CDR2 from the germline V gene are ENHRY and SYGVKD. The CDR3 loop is CAIGQGREAFF. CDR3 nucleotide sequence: TGTGCCATCGGACAGGGGAGGGAAGCTTTCTTT.

The CDR3 region has the DNA TGCGCCAGCAGTGAAAAGGAGCGGGGGGGATTAAATGAGCAGTTCTTC. It yields the protein CASSEKERGGLNEQFF. This chain uses TRBV10-1 with TRBJ2-1; 10 bases are shared with TRBD2. Losses at the gene ends were 3 bases for V and 7 bases for J; bases not matched to a gene: 9. CDR1 is WNHNN and CDR2 is SYGVQD in the germline V gene (reference sequence). This CDR3 region has 16 residues.

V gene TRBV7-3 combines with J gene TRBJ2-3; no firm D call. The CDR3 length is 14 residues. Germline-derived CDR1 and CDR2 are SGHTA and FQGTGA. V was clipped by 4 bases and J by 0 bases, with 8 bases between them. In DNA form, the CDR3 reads TGTGCCAGCAGCTCTATGACTAGCACAGATACGCAGTATTTT. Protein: CASSSMTSTDTQYF.

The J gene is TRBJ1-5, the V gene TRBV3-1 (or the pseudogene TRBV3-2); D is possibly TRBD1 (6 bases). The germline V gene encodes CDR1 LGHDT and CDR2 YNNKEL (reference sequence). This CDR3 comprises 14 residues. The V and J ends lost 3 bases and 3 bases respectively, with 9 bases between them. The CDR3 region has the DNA TGTGCCAGCAGCCAGGACAGAGCCAATCAGCCCCAGCATTTT. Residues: CASSQDRANQPQHF.